One sample yielded the 3 T cell receptor beta chains listed below, sequenced in a study of post-analysis software for immune sequencing data. Unique molecular identifiers were built into the TCR beta cDNA libraries. TCRdb passed the PCR reads through MiXCR, listing each CDR3 protein once. The table shows hundreds of thousands of distinct CDR3 sequences, with 59% occurring only once. No antigen has been assigned to these receptors. Findings and limits, study-wide: Patients had higher frequencies than controls of about 5 TRBV segments, including TRBV5-6, TRBV5-1 and TRBV20-1.

The sequencing input was blood. These receptors all stem from a girl between 2 and 10 years old with multiple sclerosis.

This clonotype was detected only a few times. The chain couples TRBV12-3 or TRBV12-4 to TRBJ2-1; TRBD1 matches at 9 bases. V dropped 3 bases and J dropped 9; count of bases not matched to a gene: 12. This CDR3 has 16 amino acids. The DNA for the CDR3 is TGTGCCAGCAGTTTTGGACCGGGACAGGGATTTAGTGAGCAGTTCTTC. Protein sequence: CASSFGPGQGFSEQFF.

The rearrangement joins TRBV5-6 to TRBJ1-2; 9 bases match TRBD1. The length of the CDR3 is 14 residues. Looked up from germline, CDR1 is SGHDT and CDR2 is YYEEEE. V dropped 4 bases and J dropped 3; count of bases not matched to a gene: 4. CDR3 protein: CASSVDRGYYGYTF. DNA of the CDR3: TGTGCCAGCAGCGTGGACAGGGGTTACTATGGCTACACCTTC.

The chain is built from TRBV11-2 and TRBJ2-1; 8 bases line up with TRBD1. Germline V gene data show CDR1 as SGHAT and CDR2 as FQNNGV. Trimming removed 5 bases from V and 7 bases from J; junction bases left unmatched: 10. This CDR3 contains 15 residues. The chain's CDR3 is CASSPGQGATNEQFF. The CDR3 DNA reads as TGTGCCAGCAGCCCCGGACAGGGAGCTACGAATGAGCAGTTCTTC.